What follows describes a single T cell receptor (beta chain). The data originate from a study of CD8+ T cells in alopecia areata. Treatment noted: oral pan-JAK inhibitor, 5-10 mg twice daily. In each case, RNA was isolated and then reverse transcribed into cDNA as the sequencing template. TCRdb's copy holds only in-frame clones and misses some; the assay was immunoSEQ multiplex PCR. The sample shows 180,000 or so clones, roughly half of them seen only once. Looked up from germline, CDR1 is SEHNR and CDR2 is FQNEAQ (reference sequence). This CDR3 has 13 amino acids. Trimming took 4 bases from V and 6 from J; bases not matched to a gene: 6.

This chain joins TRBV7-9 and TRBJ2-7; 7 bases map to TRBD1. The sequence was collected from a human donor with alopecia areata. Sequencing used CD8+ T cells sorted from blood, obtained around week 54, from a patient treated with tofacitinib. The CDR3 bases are TGTGCCAGCAGCTCCGGGACAGAAATCGAGCAGTACTTC. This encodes CASSSGTEIEQYF.